The clone carrying this T cell receptor (beta chain) was recorded at least ten times. These data belong to a study of Graves' ophthalmopathy and Graves' hyperthyroidism. The germline V gene encodes CDR1 SGHRS and CDR2 YFSETQ. Trimming removed 4 bases from V and 8 bases from J, with 18 bases in between. The CDR3 consists of 14 residues. The sequenced template was RNA, covering the TCR beta CDR3 region. The authors performed first-round RT-PCR with HTBI primers and then a second-round multiplex PCR. One entry per CDR3 protein, called by TCRdb with MiXCR from the multiplex PCR reads. The repertoire holds over a million distinct CDR3 sequences, about two fifths seen once, with around 10% in the top ten.

The TCR comes from an adult man with Graves' hyperthyroidism. V usage is TRBV5-1 and J usage is TRBJ1-2, with D maybe TRBD1 (5 bases). Sequencing used peripheral blood or thyroid tissue (not recorded which). CDR3 sequence: CASSQGSTLGGYTF. In DNA form, the CDR3 reads TGCGCCAGCAGCCAGGGCTCCACATTAGGGGGCTACACCTTC.